This is a list of T cell receptor beta chains from one sample in a study of blood T cell repertoires in COVID-19. TCRdb's copy holds only in-frame clones and misses some; the assay was immunoSEQ multiplex PCR. The data hold roughly 190,000 clones, with around 90% observed a single time. Sequenced sample: peripheral blood. These receptors were collected from a human donor in a cohort sampled during active COVID-19. The CDR3 runs from the conserved cysteine through the conserved F or W. The D gene is left open where the match is weak. For some rows the clone size is stated as once, few or many, or as a class when expanded; others skip it.

size,D,J,V,DNA,CDR3
NA,TRBD2,TRBJ2-3,TRBV6-2/TRBV6-3,TGTGCCAGCAGTTACTCGAGTGGCGGGGGGGGGCCAGATACGCAGTATTTT,CASSYSSGGGGPDTQYF
NA,NA,TRBJ2-1,TRBV28,TGTGCCAGCAGTTCGCGCCGCGGAGCCTACAATGAGCAGTTCTTC,CASSSRRGAYNEQFF
NA,TRBD1,TRBJ2-5,TRBV11-3,TGTGCCAGCAGCTTAGGACAGGGGTTGGGAGAGACCCAGTACTTC,CASSLGQGLGETQYF
NA,NA,TRBJ1-4,TRBV6-5,TGTGCCAGCAGTCCCGGAGTGGGGGGAAAACTGTTTTTT,CASSPGVGGKLFF
few,NA,TRBJ2-3,TRBV7-2,TGTGCCAGCAGCCGCGCCTCTAGCACAGATACGCAGTATTTT,CASSRASSTDTQYF
few,TRBD1,TRBJ1-3,TRBV7-9,TGTGCCAGCAGGCTGGACAGGGATGAAAACACCATATATTTT,CASRLDRDENTIYF
few,TRBD2,TRBJ2-4,TRBV5-4,TGTGCCAGCAGCTTGGCCGGGGGGACGCTTTCCAAAAACATTCAGTACTTC,CASSLAGGTLSKNIQYF
few,TRBD1,TRBJ2-1,TRBV9,TGTGCCAGCAGCCCCAGTTTGAACAGGGGGCCCAATGAGCAGTTCTTC,CASSPSLNRGPNEQFF
few,TRBD1,TRBJ2-3,TRBV25-1,TGTGCCAGCAGTGCCAGGCGGACAGGGAGCACAGATACGCAGTATTTT,CASSARRTGSTDTQYF
NA,TRBD1,TRBJ1-1,TRBV30,TGTGCCTACGACAGGGGGCTAACGAACACTGAAGCTTTCTTT,CAYDRGLTNTEAFF
NA,TRBD1,TRBJ1-3,TRBV9,TGTGCCAGCAGCCCTGAAGGACAGGCCTCTGGAAACACCATATATTTT,CASSPEGQASGNTIYF
NA,NA,TRBJ1-6,TRBV18,TGTGCCAGCTCGTCTGAAATGAGTAGCTCTAATTCACCCCTCCACTTT,CASSSEMSSSNSPLHF
NA,TRBD1,TRBJ1-2,TRBV28,TGTGCCAGCAGACTGGGACAGGGATCCTATGGCTACACCTTC,CASRLGQGSYGYTF
NA,NA,TRBJ1-6,TRBV7-8,TGTGCCAGCAGCTTTTTCGGACGGGAGAGCTCCTATAATTCACCCCTCCACTTT,CASSFFGRESSYNSPLHF
NA,TRBD2,TRBJ2-5,TRBV18,TGTGCCAGCTCACCGAGGGGAGGGGAGACCCAGTACTTC,CASSPRGGETQYF
NA,NA,TRBJ2-2,TRBV27,TGTGCCAGCAGTTCCCCTGTCGGGGAGCTGTTTTTT,CASSSPVGELFF
once,TRBD1,TRBJ2-7,TRBV2,TGTGCCAGCAGGACGACAGGGAACCCCTACGAGCAGTACTTC,CASRTTGNPYEQYF
NA,TRBD1,TRBJ1-1,TRBV19,TGTGCCAGTATGGAAAGGGACAGGGGGCGAAAGAACACTGAAGCTTTCTTT,CASMERDRGRKNTEAFF
NA,NA,TRBJ2-7,TRBV4-1,TGCGCCAGCAGCCAAGGGCAGGCCTACGAGCAGTACTTC,CASSQGQAYEQYF
once,NA,TRBJ1-3,TRBV4-1,TGCGCCAGCACCAGCGACAGCAGGAACACCATATATTTT,CASTSDSRNTIYF
NA,NA,TRBJ2-1,TRBV7-2,TGTGCCAGCAGCTTAGCGGGACAAGTCTACAATGAGCAGTTCTTC,CASSLAGQVYNEQFF
NA,NA,TRBJ2-7,TRBV7-2,TGTGCCAGCAGCTTAGGAGCTTACGAGCAGTACTTC,CASSLGAYEQYF
NA,NA,TRBJ1-1,TRBV20-1,TGCAGTGCTAGACCAGTCACTGAAGCTTTCTTT,CSARPVTEAFF
NA,NA,TRBJ2-7,TRBV2,TGTGCCGGTACTAGAGACACCCCATACGAGCAGTACTTC,CAGTRDTPYEQYF
NA,NA,TRBJ2-3,TRBV6-2/TRBV6-3,TGTGCCAGCAGTTATAGCGGAAACACAGATACGCAGTATTTT,CASSYSGNTDTQYF
NA,TRBD1,TRBJ2-1,TRBV24-1,TGTGCCACCAGTGCCCAGGGGACAGGGGGTCTCAATGAGCAGTTCTTC,CATSAQGTGGLNEQFF
NA,NA,TRBJ1-2,TRBV6-6,TGTGCCAGCAGTACTTACAGGGATAGCTACACCTTC,CASSTYRDSYTF
NA,TRBD2,TRBJ2-3,TRBV19,TGTGCCAGTAGTATGACCGGGGGGACCGTCGGGTATTTT,CASSMTGGTVGYF
NA,NA,TRBJ2-7,TRBV11-3,TGTGCCAGCAGCCTCCAGACAGGCCCACACTACGAGCAGTACTTC,CASSLQTGPHYEQYF
NA,TRBD1,TRBJ2-4,TRBV28,TGTGCCAGCAGCCCGGGGACAGGGGTGTGGGCCAAAAACATTCAGTACTTC,CASSPGTGVWAKNIQYF
NA,TRBD1,TRBJ2-7,TRBV30,TGTGCCTGGACCTTAAGGGCAGGGGGTTCCGAGCAGTACTTC,CAWTLRAGGSEQYF
NA,NA,TRBJ1-1,TRBV6-6,TGTGCCAGCAGGCCGGACAGGAACACTGAAGCTTTCTTT,CASRPDRNTEAFF
NA,NA,TRBJ1-2,TRBV21-1,TGTGCCAGCAGCATCAGGGGCAGTGGCTACACCTTC,CASSIRGSGYTF
NA,NA,TRBJ2-3,TRBV27,TGTGCCAGCAGTTACCAAGGGGTCACAGATACGCAGTATTTT,CASSYQGVTDTQYF
NA,NA,TRBJ2-7,TRBV6-2/TRBV6-3,TGTGCCAGCAGCCGCCTCGGGGAGCAGTACTTC,CASSRLGEQYF
NA,NA,TRBJ2-3,TRBV4-3,TGCGCCAGCAGCCAAGATCAGGATAGCGGTAATACGCAGTATTTT,CASSQDQDSGNTQYF
NA,NA,TRBJ2-5,TRBV5-4,TGTGCCAGCAGCTTGGGGACAGCCGCAGAGACCCAGTACTTC,CASSLGTAAETQYF